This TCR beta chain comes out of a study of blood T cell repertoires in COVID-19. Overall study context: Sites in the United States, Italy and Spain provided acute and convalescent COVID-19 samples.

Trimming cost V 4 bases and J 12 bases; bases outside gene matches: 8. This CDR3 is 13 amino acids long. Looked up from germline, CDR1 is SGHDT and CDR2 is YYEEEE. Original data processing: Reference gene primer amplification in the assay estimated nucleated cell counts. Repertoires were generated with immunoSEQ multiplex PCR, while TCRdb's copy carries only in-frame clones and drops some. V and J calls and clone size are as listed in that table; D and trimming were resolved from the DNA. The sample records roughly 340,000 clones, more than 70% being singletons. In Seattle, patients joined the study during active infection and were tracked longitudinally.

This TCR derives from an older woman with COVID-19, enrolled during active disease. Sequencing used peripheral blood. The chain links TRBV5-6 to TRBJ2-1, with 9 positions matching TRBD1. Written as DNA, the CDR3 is TGTGCCAGCAGCCCGGGACAGGGTATTGGGCAGTTCTTC. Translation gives CASSPGQGIGQFF. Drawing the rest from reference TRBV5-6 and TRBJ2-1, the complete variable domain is DAGVTQSPTHLIKTRGQQVTLRCSPKSGHDTVSWYQQALGQGPQFIFQYYEEEERQRGNFPDRFSGHQFPNYSSELNVNALLLGDSALYLCASSPGQGIGQFFGPGTRLTVL.